The next 26 T cell receptor beta chains were all read from a single sample in a study of blood T cell repertoires in COVID-19. Clones were sequenced by immunoSEQ multiplex PCR, and TCRdb holds only the in-frame ones, with some missing. There are roughly 170,000 clones in the sample; around 90% occur only once, and less than 3% lies in the top ten. Sequenced material: peripheral blood. The receptors here all came from a man between 40 and 49 years old with active or convalescent COVID-19.

The chain uses TRBV7-2 and TRBJ2-5; 9 nucleotides line up with TRBD1. The CDR3 length is 16 residues. The trim removed 7 bases at V and 4 bases at J, leaving 13 bases unmatched. CDR1 and CDR2 (germline): SGHTA, FQGNSA. The CDR3 loop reads CASTVRGGGQGETQYF. CDR3 DNA sequence: TGTGCCAGCACCGTTAGAGGGGGGGGACAGGGAGAGACCCAGTACTTC.

The V call is TRBV9, the J call TRBJ2-6; a weak D match, TRBD2 (7 bases). Germline CDR1 is SGDLS and CDR2 is YYNGEE. The CDR3 contains 15 residues. Trimming shortened V by 4 bases and J by 4 bases, and 12 bases separated the two germline ends. CDR3 protein: CASSTGGAGANVLTF. CDR3 bases: TGTGCCAGCAGCACTGGGGGGGCCGGGGCCAACGTCCTGACTTTC.

The V gene is TRBV5-1, the J gene TRBJ2-7, with TRBD1 matching 9 bases. V was clipped by 2 bases and J by 7 bases; unmatched bases: 10. Germline CDR1 and CDR2: SGHRS and YFSETQ. This CDR3 is built from 15 residues. This chain's CDR3 is CASSLTGTGTPEQYF. Written as DNA, the CDR3 is TGCGCCAGCAGCTTAACCGGGACAGGGACCCCTGAGCAGTACTTC.

The J gene is TRBJ1-4, the V gene TRBV29-1; 7 positions agree with TRBD1. V dropped 6 bases and J dropped 7; count of bases not matched to a gene: 11. In germline, CDR1 is SQVTM, CDR2 ANQGSEA. CDR3 size: 14 residues. CDR3 sequence reads: CSVPGTENFEKLFF. Written as DNA, the CDR3 is TGCAGCGTGCCCGGGACAGAGAACTTTGAAAAACTGTTTTTT.

This clone was observed a few times. The chain links TRBV4-2 to TRBJ1-5, with TRBD1 matching over 7 bases. CDR1 and CDR2 from the germline V gene are LGHNA and YNFKEQ. J gave up 5 bases and V 4 bases, and 8 bases lay outside the gene matches. The CDR3 loop spans 15 amino acids. CDR3 region: CASSPDRAIHQPQHF. The CDR3 DNA reads TGTGCCAGCAGCCCCGACAGGGCCATCCATCAGCCCCAGCATTTT.

V gene TRBV7-9 combines with J gene TRBJ1-2; D possibly corresponds to TRBD1 (5 bases). The V and J ends lost 0 bases and 3 bases respectively, with 11 bases between them. The CDR3 has 15 amino acids. Germline CDR1 SEHNR, CDR2 FQNEAQ (reference sequence). CDR3 in amino acids: CASSLAGGMDYGYTF. CDR3 bases: TGTGCCAGCAGCTTAGCTGGGGGGATGGACTATGGCTACACCTTC.

The chain uses TRBV7-9 and TRBJ1-2; 7 bases line up with TRBD1. V was pared by 6 bases and J by 6 bases, with 16 bases of the junction left unmatched. CDR3 size: 16 residues. Germline CDR1 reads SEHNR; CDR2 reads FQNEAQ (reference sequence). In DNA form, the CDR3 reads TGTGCCAGCAGACCACAGGGGTGGGGTCCGAAAGATGGCTACACCTTC. This sequence encodes CASRPQGWGPKDGYTF. Filled out from reference TRBV7-9 and TRBJ1-2, the complete variable domain reads DTGVSQNPRHKITKRGQNVTFRCDPISEHNRLYWYRQTLGQGPEFLTYFQNEAQLEKSRLLSDRFSAERPKGSFSTLEIQRTEQGDSAMYLCASRPQGWGPKDGYTFGSGTRLTVV.

The chain recombines TRBV2 with TRBJ2-7, with a possible D match to TRBD1 (6 bases). CDR3 length equals 12 residues. From germline, CDR1 is SNHLY and CDR2 FYNNEI. Trimming shortened V by 8 bases and J by 0 bases, and 8 bases separated the two germline ends. The CDR3 loop reads CASGGSSYEQYF. CDR3 DNA sequence: TGTGCCAGCGGGGGCAGCTCCTACGAGCAGTACTTC. The entire variable domain, with the rest obtained from reference TRBV2 and TRBJ2-7, is as follows: EPEVTQTPSHQVTQMGQEVILRCVPISNHLYFYWYRQILGQKVEFLVSFYNNEISEKSEIFDDQFSVERPDGSNFTLKIRSTKLEDSAMYFCASGGSSYEQYFGPGTRLTVT.

J is TRBJ2-3 and V is TRBV24-1, with D maybe TRBD2 (5 bases). CDR1 and CDR2 (germline): KGHDR, SFDVKD. CDR3 length: 13 amino acids. V lost 10 bases, J lost 12 bases, and 22 bases lay in between. As DNA, the CDR3 is TGTGCCACTAACGGGGATTCGAGGAGTTCCCAGTATTTT. Encoded protein: CATNGDSRSSQYF.

The chain recombines TRBV3-1 (or the pseudogene TRBV3-2) with TRBJ2-1; D gene ambiguous. CDR1 and CDR2 from the germline V gene are LGHDT and YNNKEL (reference sequence). V lost 1 base and J 8 bases, leaving 6 bases between the germline ends. The CDR3 loop spans 12 amino acids. Here the CDR3 DNA reads TGTGCCAGCAGCCAAGGTCGCGATGAGCAGTTCTTC. Translated: CASSQGRDEQFF.

The chain joins TRBV12-3 or TRBV12-4 to TRBJ1-1; D ambiguous. V lost 6 bases, J lost 4 bases, and 9 bases lay in between. The CDR3 loop spans 12 amino acids. CDR3 coding DNA: TGTGCCAGCAGGCCGGGTGTCACTGAAGCTTTCTTT. Translation: CASRPGVTEAFF.

CDR3 region: CASSLGVRAPYEQYF. The CDR3 DNA reads TGCGCCAGCAGCTTGGGTGTCAGGGCTCCCTACGAGCAGTACTTC. The chain recombines TRBV5-1 with TRBJ2-7; TRBD1 might be the D (5 bases). Between the trimmed V and J ends, which lost 0 bases and 2 bases, there was a span of 12 bases. This CDR3 is built from 15 residues. Germline assignment: CDR1 SGHRS and CDR2 YFSETQ.

This chain joins TRBV30 and TRBJ1-1; TRBD1 aligns across 8 bases. This CDR3 is 14 amino acids long. After removal of 1 base from V and 1 base from J, the junction contained 2 bases not matched to a gene. CDR1 is GTSNPN and CDR2 is SVGIG in the germline V gene (reference sequence). The CDR3: CAWSAGQGNTEAFF. DNA of the CDR3: TGTGCCTGGAGTGCAGGACAGGGGAACACTGAAGCTTTCTTT.

The chain recombines TRBV28 with TRBJ2-3; 9 positions agree with TRBD1. The J segment lost 4 bases and the V segment lost 6 bases, leaving 8 bases of the junction unmatched. CDR3 size: 15 residues. Germline V gene data show CDR1 as MDHEN and CDR2 as SYDVKM. CDR3 nucleotides: TGTGCCAGCAGCCTACAGGGGGCAGGGTCAGATACGCAGTATTTT. Its protein product is CASSLQGAGSDTQYF.

V and J are TRBV6-5 and TRBJ2-7; 10 bases are shared with TRBD2. Germline assignment: CDR1 MNHEY and CDR2 SVGAGI. This CDR3 spans 15 amino acids. Trimming cost V 0 bases and J 2 bases; bases outside gene matches: 1. The chain's CDR3 is CASSYSSGGTYEQYF. In nucleotides, the CDR3 is TGTGCCAGCAGTTACTCTAGCGGGGGGACCTACGAGCAGTACTTC.

This clone was counted only a few times. The chain combines TRBV28 with TRBJ1-1; D unresolved. This CDR3 has 16 residues. The ends were cut back, 3 bases at V and 0 bases at J, with 14 bases in the middle. CDR1 and CDR2 (germline): MDHEN, SYDVKM. Here the CDR3 DNA reads TGTGCCAGCAGTTTGCGAGGGAGAGGGATGAACACTGAAGCTTTCTTT. It translates to CASSLRGRGMNTEAFF.

The chain links TRBV6-5 to TRBJ1-5, with TRBD1 as a possible D gene (6 bases). The CDR3 extends over 13 amino acids. Per germline, CDR1 MNHEY and CDR2 SVGAGI. V was cut by 2 bases and J by 8 bases, with 10 bases left in between. CDR3 protein: CASSYERGKPQHF. For the CDR3, the DNA is TGTGCCAGCAGTTACGAGAGGGGGAAGCCCCAGCATTTT.

The rearrangement joins TRBV12-3 or TRBV12-4 to TRBJ2-2; no clear D. The CDR3 is made up of 11 amino acids. V lost 5 bases and J 6 bases, leaving 4 bases between the germline ends. As DNA, the CDR3 is TGTGCCAGCAGTCCGGCCGGGGAGCTGTTTTTT. Translating it yields CASSPAGELFF.

Here the CDR3 reads CASSPGGADTQYF. CDR3 coding DNA: TGTGCCAGCTCACCAGGGGGGGCAGATACGCAGTATTTT. The V gene is TRBV18, the J gene TRBJ2-3; 7 bases are shared with TRBD2. The CDR3 runs 13 residues. Germline lookup yields CDR1 KGHSH and CDR2 LQKENI. The ends lost 2 bases at V and 4 bases at J; junction bases unmatched: 0. Combining the CDR3 with reference TRBV18 and TRBJ2-3 gives the whole variable domain NAGVMQNPRHLVRRRGQEARLRCSPMKGHSHVYWYRQLPEEGLKFMVYLQKENIIDESGMPKERFSAEFPKEGPSILRIQQVVRGDSAAYFCASSPGGADTQYFGPGTRLTVL.

The chain joins TRBV6-5 to TRBJ1-1; tentative D call: TRBD1 (5 bases). CDR1 is MNHEY and CDR2 is SVGAGI in the germline V gene. Trimming left V 6 bases short and J 3 bases short, with 17 bases between. This CDR3 spans 15 amino acids. The CDR3 spells CASRFAGFADTEAFF. CDR3 in DNA: TGTGCCAGCAGGTTTGCAGGGTTTGCGGACACTGAAGCTTTCTTT.

This rearrangement joins TRBV4-2 to TRBJ2-5; 8 bases match TRBD2. This CDR3 comprises 19 residues. V shed 1 base, J shed 1 base, and the junction held 14 bases outside the gene matches. Germline V lookup: CDR1 LGHNA, CDR2 YNFKEQ. CDR3 residues: CASSQGRGSGGYLQETQYF. In nucleotides, the CDR3 is TGTGCCAGCAGCCAAGGTCGAGGAAGCGGGGGATACCTCCAAGAGACCCAGTACTTC.

CDR3 region: CASSMRTGGASWFTGELFF. Written as DNA, the CDR3 is TGTGCCAGCAGTATGAGGACAGGGGGCGCGTCTTGGTTCACCGGGGAGCTGTTTTTT. The gene calls are TRBV28 and TRBJ2-2, with 11 nucleotides matching TRBD1. V lost 5 bases to trimming and J lost 4 bases; unmatched junction nucleotides: 15. CDR3 length: 19 residues. Germline loops: CDR1 MDHEN, CDR2 SYDVKM.

The rearrangement joins TRBV28 to TRBJ1-2, with a weak D call TRBD1 (5 bases). The CDR3 spans 12 residues. V was pared by 2 bases and J by 10 bases, with 11 bases between. Germline assignment: CDR1 MDHEN and CDR2 SYDVKM. Here the CDR3 DNA reads TGTGCCAGCAGTTTAGGGTTAGGGGTCTACACCTTC. Translation: CASSLGLGVYTF.

This chain joins TRBV5-1 and TRBJ2-7; 9 nucleotides align to TRBD1. V lost 4 bases and J lost 6; bases outside the gene matches: 14. The length of the CDR3 is 16 residues. CDR1 is SGHRS and CDR2 is YFSETQ in the germline V gene. Written as DNA, the CDR3 is TGCGCCAGCAGCAACGGCAACAGGGGGCGAGCCTCCGAGCAGTACTTC. It yields the protein CASSNGNRGRASEQYF.

This clone was detected a few times. CDR3 region: CASSPTPTGFGYGYTF. The CDR3 nucleotides read TGTGCCAGCAGCCCTACCCCTACAGGGTTCGGCTATGGCTACACCTTC. The chain links TRBV3-1 (or the pseudogene TRBV3-2) to TRBJ1-2; possibly TRBD1 for D (6 bases). CDR1 and CDR2 (germline): LGHDT, YNNKEL (reference sequence). The CDR3 is 16 residues long. V lost 4 bases to trimming and J lost 4 bases, with 19 bases between them.

The rearrangement joins TRBV5-1 to TRBJ1-1, with 8 bases identical to TRBD1. This CDR3 has 15 residues. After removal of 4 bases from V and 1 base from J, the junction contained 6 bases not matched to a gene. Germline-derived CDR1 and CDR2 are SGHRS and YFSETQ. The chain's CDR3 is CASSRLGQGNTEAFF. For the CDR3, the DNA is TGCGCCAGCAGCCGCCTAGGACAGGGGAACACTGAAGCTTTCTTT.